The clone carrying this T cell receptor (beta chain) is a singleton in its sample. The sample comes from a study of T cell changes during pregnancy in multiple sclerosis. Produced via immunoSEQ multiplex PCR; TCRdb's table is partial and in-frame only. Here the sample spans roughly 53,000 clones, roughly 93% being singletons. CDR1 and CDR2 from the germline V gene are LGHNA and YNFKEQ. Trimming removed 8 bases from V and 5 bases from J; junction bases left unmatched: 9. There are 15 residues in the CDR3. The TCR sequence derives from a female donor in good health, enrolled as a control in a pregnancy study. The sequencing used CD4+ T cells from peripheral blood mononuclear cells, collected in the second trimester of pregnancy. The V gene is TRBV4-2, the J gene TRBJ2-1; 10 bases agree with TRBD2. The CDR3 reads CASGLTSGDNNEQFF. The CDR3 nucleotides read TGTGCCAGCGGTCTAACTAGCGGGGATAACAATGAGCAGTTCTTC.